A selection of T cell receptor beta chains follows, all from one sample in a study of T cell changes during pregnancy in multiple sclerosis. Some clones are missing from TCRdb's copy, which holds only in-frame ones; the method was immunoSEQ multiplex PCR. The top ten hold approximately 5.3% of the sample, which has over 50,000 clones, around nine tenths seen once. The sample consisted of peripheral blood from another person, used as feeder cells. The source of these receptors is a human donor whose cells served as feeder cells for cultures in a pregnancy study. Each CDR3 is given with its conserved first and last residue. Clone size is not always given. Where it is, it says once, few, many or a class for expanded clones.

TRBJ1-3 | TRBV4-1 | . | CASAPGQATSGNTIYF
TRBJ1-2 | TRBV19 | . | CASSSRPGGGYTF
TRBJ2-3 | TRBV1 | . | CTSSLRGVEYF
TRBJ1-2 | TRBV5-6 | . | CASSRGTANYGYTF
TRBJ2-7 | TRBV9 | . | CASTPGPLSYEQYF
TRBJ2-7 | TRBV9 | . | CASSVDLAGGREQYF
TRBJ1-1 | TRBV19 | . | CASSNQGSAKAFF
TRBJ2-1 | TRBV19 | . | CASSPRTSGGGGPWNEQFF
TRBJ2-3 | TRBV5-4 | . | CASSSTITDTQYF
TRBJ2-7 | TRBV5-1 | once | CASSVAGVFSYEQYF
TRBJ2-1 | TRBV5-4 | . | CASSLSADHYNEQFF
TRBJ1-5 | TRBV19 | once | CASSVDRNQPQHF
TRBJ2-7 | TRBV15 | . | CATSTSRGTYEQYF
TRBJ2-1 | TRBV7-9 | . | CASSLGGPHNEQFF
TRBJ2-7 | TRBV4-3 | . | CASSLRPLAEQYF
TRBJ2-2 | TRBV5-6 | . | CASSGSSGSNTGELFF